This T cell receptor (beta chain) was recovered during a study of shared clonotypes between healthy human individuals. Researchers partitioned CD4+ cells into CD45RA+ naive and CD45RA-negative memory subsets. This clone came up a few times. Assay: immunoSEQ multiplex PCR; the TCRdb copy retains only in-frame clones and omits some. The data contain nearly 1,000,000 clones, approximately 80% of them singletons. The sequence was collected from a man between 18 and 29 years old in good health. Sequencing input: memory CD4+ T cells sorted from blood. Subset denoted: CD45RA-negative fraction.

Here the CDR3 DNA reads TGTGCCTGGAGCCCAACGGATATATTTGGCTACACCTTC. This sequence encodes CAWSPTDIFGYTF. The chain combines TRBV30 with TRBJ1-2; no clear D gene. The CDR3 is 13 residues long. V lost 3 bases and J lost 7, with 15 bases in between. Germline V lookup: CDR1 GTSNPN, CDR2 SVGIG (reference sequence).